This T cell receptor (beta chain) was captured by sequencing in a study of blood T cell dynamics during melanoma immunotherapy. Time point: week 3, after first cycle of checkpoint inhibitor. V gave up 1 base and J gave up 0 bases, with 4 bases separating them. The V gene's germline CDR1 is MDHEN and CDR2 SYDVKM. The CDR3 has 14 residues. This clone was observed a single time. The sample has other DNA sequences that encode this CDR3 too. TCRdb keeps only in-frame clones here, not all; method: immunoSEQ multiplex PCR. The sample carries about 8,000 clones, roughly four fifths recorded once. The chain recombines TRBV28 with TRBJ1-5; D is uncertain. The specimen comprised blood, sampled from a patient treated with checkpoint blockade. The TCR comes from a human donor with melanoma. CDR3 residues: CASSLSHSNQPQHF. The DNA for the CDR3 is TGTGCCAGCAGTTTATCCCATAGCAATCAGCCCCAGCATTTT.